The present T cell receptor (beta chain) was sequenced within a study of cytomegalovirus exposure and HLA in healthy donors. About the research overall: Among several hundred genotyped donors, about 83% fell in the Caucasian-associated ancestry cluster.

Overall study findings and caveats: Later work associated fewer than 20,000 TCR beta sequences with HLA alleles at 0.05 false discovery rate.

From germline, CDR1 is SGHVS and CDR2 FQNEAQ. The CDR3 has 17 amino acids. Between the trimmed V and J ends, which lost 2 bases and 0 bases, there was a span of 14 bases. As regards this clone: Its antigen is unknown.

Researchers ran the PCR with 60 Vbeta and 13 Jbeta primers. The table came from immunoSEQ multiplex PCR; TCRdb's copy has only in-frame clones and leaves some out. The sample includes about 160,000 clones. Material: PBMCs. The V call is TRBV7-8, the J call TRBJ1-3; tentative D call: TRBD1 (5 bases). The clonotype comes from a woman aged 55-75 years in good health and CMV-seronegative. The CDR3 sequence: CASSLKGDRYSGNTIYF. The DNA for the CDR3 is TGTGCCAGCAGCTTAAAAGGAGACAGATACTCTGGAAACACCATATATTTT.